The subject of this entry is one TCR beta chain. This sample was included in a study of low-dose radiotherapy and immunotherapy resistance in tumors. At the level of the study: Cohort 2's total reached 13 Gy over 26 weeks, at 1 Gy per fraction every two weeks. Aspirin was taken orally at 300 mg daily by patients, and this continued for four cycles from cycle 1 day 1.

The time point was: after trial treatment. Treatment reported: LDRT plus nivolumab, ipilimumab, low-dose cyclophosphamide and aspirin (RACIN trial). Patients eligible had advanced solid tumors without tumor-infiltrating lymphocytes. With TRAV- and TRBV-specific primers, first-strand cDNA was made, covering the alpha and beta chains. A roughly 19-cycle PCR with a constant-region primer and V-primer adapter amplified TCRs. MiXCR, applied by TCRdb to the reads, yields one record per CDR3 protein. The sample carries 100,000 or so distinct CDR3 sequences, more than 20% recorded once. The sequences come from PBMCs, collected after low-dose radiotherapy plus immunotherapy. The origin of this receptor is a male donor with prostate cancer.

The chain's CDR3 is CASSQDSLGLAGKRTYEQYF. CDR3 coding DNA: TGCGCCAGCAGCCAAGATTCCTTGGGACTAGCGGGAAAAAGAACCTACGAGCAGTACTTC. This chain uses TRBV4-3 with TRBJ2-7; 13 positions agree with TRBD2. V was pared by 0 bases and J by 2 bases, with 13 bases of the junction left unmatched. CDR1 is LGHNA and CDR2 is YSLEER in the germline V gene. The CDR3 extends over 20 amino acids.